The clone carrying this TCR beta chain was detected once. What it binds is not known. In germline, CDR1 is KGHSH, CDR2 LQKENI. The CDR3 is 15 amino acids. V shed 3 bases and J shed 0 bases, with 12 bases lying between them. The data belong to a study of PD-1 blockade in mismatch repair-deficient tumors. Findings of the study overall: After pembrolizumab, tumor-resident clones rose rapidly, then generally contracted before radiologic responses.

Clones were read by immunoSEQ multiplex PCR, and TCRdb kept only the in-frame ones, dropping some. Of some 100,000 clones listed, about 79% are singletons. Every patient had mismatch repair deficiency by PCR or immunohistochemistry. The chain is built from TRBV18 and TRBJ2-7, with D possibly being TRBD1 (5 bases). The receptor comes from an adult with mismatch repair-deficient cancer. Sample: peripheral blood, taken approximately 36 weeks after starting pembrolizumab. CDR3 amino acids: CASSPGRQHSYEQYF. In nucleotides, the CDR3 is TGTGCCAGCTCACCGGGGCGGCAGCACTCCTACGAGCAGTACTTC.